This T cell receptor beta chain comes out of a study of T cell repertoires in cytomegalovirus infection. Points from the study as a whole: What dominated the ex vivo response were HLA-C-restricted CMV-specific TCR beta clonotypes. The cumulative frequency of public TCR beta families distinguished individuals who carried CMV together with the relevant HLA.

TCRdb re-derived calls from the reads in MiXCR, one entry per CDR3 protein. The sample has around 170,000 distinct CDR3 sequences; roughly 17% are singletons. The CDR3 has 18 residues. The germline CDR1 and CDR2 sequences are MDHEN and SYDVKM. The V end was cut by 5 bases, the J end by 4 bases, with 24 bases between. This clonotype has a handful of counts. The target antigen is unknown. The chain has TRBV28 and TRBJ2-1; D tentatively reads TRBD1 or TRBD2 (5 bases each). The TCR was taken from a human donor in good health (CMV status not recorded). Some clones in this sample may be carry-over from other donors' samples. Sequenced sample: CD8+ T cells from PBMCs. CDR3 region: CASSPLPRDGRRYNEQFF. In DNA, the CDR3 is TGTGCCAGCAGTCCTCTACCACGGGACGGGCGAAGATACAATGAGCAGTTCTTC. Combining the CDR3 with reference TRBV28 and TRBJ2-1 gives the whole variable domain DVKVTQSSRYLVKRTGEKVFLECVQDMDHENMFWYRQDPGLGLRLIYFSYDVKMKEKGDIPEGYSVSREKKERFSLILESASTNQTSMYLCASSPLPRDGRRYNEQFFGPGTRLTVL.